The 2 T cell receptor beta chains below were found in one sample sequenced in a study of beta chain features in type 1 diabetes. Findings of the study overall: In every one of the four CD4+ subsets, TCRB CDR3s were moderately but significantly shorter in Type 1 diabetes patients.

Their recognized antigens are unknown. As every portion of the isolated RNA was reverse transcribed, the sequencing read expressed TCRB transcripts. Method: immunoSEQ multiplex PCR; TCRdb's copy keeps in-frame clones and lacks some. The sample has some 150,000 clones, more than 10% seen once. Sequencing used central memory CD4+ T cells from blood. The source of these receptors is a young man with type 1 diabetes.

The CDR3 sequence: CASSLTTDTSTDTQYF. The CDR3, as DNA: TGTGCCAGCAGCTTGACGACGGACACTAGCACAGATACGCAGTATTTT. The V gene is TRBV5-6, the J gene TRBJ2-3; D is possibly TRBD1 (5 bases). The CDR3 length is 16 residues. Germline values: CDR1 SGHDT, CDR2 YYEEEE. Trimming left V 1 base short and J 0 bases short, with 12 bases between. The full variable domain, with the rest looked up from reference TRBV5-6 and TRBJ2-3, is DAGVTQSPTHLIKTRGQQVTLRCSPKSGHDTVSWYQQALGQGPQFIFQYYEEEERQRGNFPDRFSGHQFPNYSSELNVNALLLGDSALYLCASSLTTDTSTDTQYFGPGTRLTVL.

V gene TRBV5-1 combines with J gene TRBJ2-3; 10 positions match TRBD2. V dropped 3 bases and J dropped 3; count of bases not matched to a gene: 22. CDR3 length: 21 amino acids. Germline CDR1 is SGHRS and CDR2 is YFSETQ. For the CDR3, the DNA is TGCGCCAGCAGCTCACCCCCAGCGGGGGGGCCGAGTCGCCAGGTGACAGATACGCAGTATTTT. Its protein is CASSSPPAGGPSRQVTDTQYF.